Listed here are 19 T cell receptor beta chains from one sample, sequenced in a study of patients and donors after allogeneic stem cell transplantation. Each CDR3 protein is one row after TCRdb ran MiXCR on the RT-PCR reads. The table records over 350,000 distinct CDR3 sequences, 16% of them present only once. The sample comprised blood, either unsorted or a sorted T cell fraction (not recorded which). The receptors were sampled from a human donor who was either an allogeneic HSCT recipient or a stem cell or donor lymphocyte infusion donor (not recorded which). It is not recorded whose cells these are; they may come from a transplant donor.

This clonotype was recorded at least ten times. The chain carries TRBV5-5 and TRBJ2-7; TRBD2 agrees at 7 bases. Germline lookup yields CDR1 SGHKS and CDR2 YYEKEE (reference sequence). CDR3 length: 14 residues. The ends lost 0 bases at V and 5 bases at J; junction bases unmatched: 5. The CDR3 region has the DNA TGTGCCAGCAGCTTGGAACTAGCGAGGCACGAGCAGTACTTC. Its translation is CASSLELARHEQYF. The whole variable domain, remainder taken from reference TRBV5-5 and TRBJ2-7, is DAGVTQSPTHLIKTRGQQVTLRCSPISGHKSVSWYQQVLGQGPQFIFQYYEKEERGRGNFPDRFSARQFPNYSSELNVNALLLGDSALYLCASSLELARHEQYFGPGTRLTVT.

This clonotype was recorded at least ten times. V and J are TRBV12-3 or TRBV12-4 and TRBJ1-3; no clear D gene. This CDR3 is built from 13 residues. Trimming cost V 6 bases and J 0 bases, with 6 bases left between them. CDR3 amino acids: CASRKNSGNTIYF. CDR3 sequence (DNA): TGTGCCAGCAGGAAGAACTCTGGAAACACCATATATTTT.

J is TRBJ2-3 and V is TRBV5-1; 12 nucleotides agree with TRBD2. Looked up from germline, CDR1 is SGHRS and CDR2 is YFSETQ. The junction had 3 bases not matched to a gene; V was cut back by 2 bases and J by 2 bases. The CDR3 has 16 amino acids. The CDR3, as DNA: TGCGCCAGCAGCTTAGGACTAGCGGGATTCACAGATACGCAGTATTTT. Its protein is CASSLGLAGFTDTQYF.

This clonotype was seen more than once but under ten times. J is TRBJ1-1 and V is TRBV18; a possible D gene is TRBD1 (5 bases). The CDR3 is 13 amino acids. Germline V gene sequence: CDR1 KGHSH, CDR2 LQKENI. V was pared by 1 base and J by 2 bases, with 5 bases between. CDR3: CASSPRDNTEAFF. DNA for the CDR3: TGTGCCAGCTCACCACGGGACAACACTGAAGCTTTCTTT.

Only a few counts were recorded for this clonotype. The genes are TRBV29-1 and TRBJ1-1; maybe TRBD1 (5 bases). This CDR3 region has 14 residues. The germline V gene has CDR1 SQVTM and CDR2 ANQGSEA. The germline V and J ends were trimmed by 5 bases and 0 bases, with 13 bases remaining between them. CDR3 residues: CSVQPWGMNTEAFF. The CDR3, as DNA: TGCAGCGTTCAACCTTGGGGGATGAACACTGAAGCTTTCTTT.

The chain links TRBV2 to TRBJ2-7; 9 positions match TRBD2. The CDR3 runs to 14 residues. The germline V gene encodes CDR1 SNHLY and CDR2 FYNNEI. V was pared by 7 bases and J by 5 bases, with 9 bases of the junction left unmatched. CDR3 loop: CASIVEAGGHEQYF. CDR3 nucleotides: TGTGCCAGCATAGTCGAAGCGGGAGGCCACGAGCAGTACTTC.

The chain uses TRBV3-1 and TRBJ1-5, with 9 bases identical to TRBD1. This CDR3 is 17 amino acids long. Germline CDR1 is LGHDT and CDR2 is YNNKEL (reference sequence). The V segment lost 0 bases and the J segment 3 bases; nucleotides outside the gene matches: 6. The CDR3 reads CASSQDKGTGHNQPQHF. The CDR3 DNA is TGTGCCAGCAGCCAAGATAAGGGGACAGGGCACAATCAGCCCCAGCATTTT.

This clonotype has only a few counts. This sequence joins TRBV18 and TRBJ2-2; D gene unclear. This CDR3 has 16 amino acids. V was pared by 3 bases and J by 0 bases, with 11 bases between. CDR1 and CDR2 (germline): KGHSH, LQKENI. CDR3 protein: CASSPLTRTNTGELFF. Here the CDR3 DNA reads TGTGCCAGCTCACCCCTGACTCGGACGAACACCGGGGAGCTGTTTTTT.

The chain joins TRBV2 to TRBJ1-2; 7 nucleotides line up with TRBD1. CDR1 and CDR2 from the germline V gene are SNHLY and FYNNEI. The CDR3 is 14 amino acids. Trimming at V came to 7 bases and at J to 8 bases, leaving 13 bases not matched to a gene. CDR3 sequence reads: CASKGQRIHYGYTF. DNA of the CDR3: TGTGCCAGCAAGGGACAGAGGATCCATTACGGCTACACCTTC. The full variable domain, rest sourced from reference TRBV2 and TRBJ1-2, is EPEVTQTPSHQVTQMGQEVILRCVPISNHLYFYWYRQILGQKVEFLVSFYNNEISEKSEIFDDQFSVERPDGSNFTLKIRSTKLEDSAMYFCASKGQRIHYGYTFGSGTRLTVV.

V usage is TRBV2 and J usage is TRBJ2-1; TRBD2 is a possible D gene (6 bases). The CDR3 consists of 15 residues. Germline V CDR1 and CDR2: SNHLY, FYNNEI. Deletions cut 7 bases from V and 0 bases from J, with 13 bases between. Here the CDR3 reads CASTSGLGSYNEQFF. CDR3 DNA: TGTGCCAGCACAAGCGGGTTGGGCTCCTACAATGAGCAGTTCTTC.

The CDR3 bases are TGTGCCAGCAGCCTCATGGGACAGGGAAACGAGCAGTACTTC. Translation: CASSLMGQGNEQYF. J is TRBJ2-7 and V is TRBV7-9, with TRBD1 identical over 9 bases. The length of the CDR3 is 14 residues. The ends lost 5 bases at V and 5 bases at J; junction bases unmatched: 7. Per germline, CDR1 SEHNR and CDR2 FQNEAQ (reference sequence).

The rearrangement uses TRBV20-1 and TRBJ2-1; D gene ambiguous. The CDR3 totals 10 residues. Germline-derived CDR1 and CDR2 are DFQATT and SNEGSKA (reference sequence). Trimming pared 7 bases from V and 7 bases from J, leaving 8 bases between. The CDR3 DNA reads TGCAGTGTGGTAAGGAATGAGCAGTTCTTC. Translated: CSVVRNEQFF.

The CDR3 region has the DNA TGTGCCAGCAGTTACGAAACTGAAGCTTTCTTT. It yields the protein CASSYETEAFF. V gene TRBV6-2 or TRBV6-3 combines with J gene TRBJ1-1; D is ambiguous. Trimming left V 2 bases short and J 5 bases short, with 3 bases between. This CDR3 contains 11 residues. Germline CDR1 is MNHEY and CDR2 is SVGEGT.

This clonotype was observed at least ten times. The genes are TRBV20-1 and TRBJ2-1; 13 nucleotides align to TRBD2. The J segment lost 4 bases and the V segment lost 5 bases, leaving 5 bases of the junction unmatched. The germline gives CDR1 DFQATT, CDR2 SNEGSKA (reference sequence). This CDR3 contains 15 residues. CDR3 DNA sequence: TGCAGTGCTCTCGGACTAGCGGGAGTTTACAATGAGCAGTTCTTC. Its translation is CSALGLAGVYNEQFF.

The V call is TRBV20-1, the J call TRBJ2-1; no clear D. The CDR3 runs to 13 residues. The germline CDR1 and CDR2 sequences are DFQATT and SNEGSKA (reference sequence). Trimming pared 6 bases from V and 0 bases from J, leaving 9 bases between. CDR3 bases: TGCAGTGCCGACGGAAGCTCCTACAATGAGCAGTTCTTC. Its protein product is CSADGSSYNEQFF.

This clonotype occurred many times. The CDR3 DNA sequence: TGTGCCACCAGCAGAGACATAGGGACAGCCTACGAGCAGTACTTC. Translated: CATSRDIGTAYEQYF. The genes are TRBV15 and TRBJ2-7; 7 bases agree with TRBD1. J lost 2 bases, V lost 0 bases, and 4 bases had no gene match. From germline, CDR1 is LNHNV and CDR2 YYDKDF (reference sequence). The CDR3 is made up of 15 amino acids.

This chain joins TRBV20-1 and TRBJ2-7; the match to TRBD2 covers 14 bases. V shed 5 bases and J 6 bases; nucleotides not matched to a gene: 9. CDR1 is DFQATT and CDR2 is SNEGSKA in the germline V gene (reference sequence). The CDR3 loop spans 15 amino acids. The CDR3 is CSALGLAGGFSEQYF. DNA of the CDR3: TGCAGTGCTCTAGGACTAGCGGGAGGTTTCTCCGAGCAGTACTTC.

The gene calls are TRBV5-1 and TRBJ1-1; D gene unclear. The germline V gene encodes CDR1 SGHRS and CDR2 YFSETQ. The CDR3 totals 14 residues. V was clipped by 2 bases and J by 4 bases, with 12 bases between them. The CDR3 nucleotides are TGCGCCAGCAGCTTACAGTGGGGAGGCACTGAAGCTTTCTTT. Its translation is CASSLQWGGTEAFF.

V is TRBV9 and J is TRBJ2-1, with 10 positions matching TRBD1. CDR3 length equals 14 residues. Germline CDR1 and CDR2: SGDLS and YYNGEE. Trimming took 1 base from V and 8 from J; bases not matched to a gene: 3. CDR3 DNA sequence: TGTGCCAGCAGCGTACGGGACAGGGGACATGAGCAGTTCTTC. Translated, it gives CASSVRDRGHEQFF.